The 27 T cell receptor beta chains below all came from one sample that was sequenced in a study of blood T cell repertoires in COVID-19. Profiling relied on immunoSEQ multiplex PCR, and the TCRdb table lists in-frame clones only, not all of them. Among a few hundred thousand clones listed, about 87% were seen once. Specimen: peripheral blood. Receptors originate from a man between 60 and 75 years old who had recovered from COVID-19.

The gene calls are TRBV18 and TRBJ2-1, with 8 nucleotides matching TRBD2. With V trimmed by 3 bases and J by 5 bases, 9 bases remained unmatched. The CDR3 has 16 residues. Germline CDR1 and CDR2: KGHSH and LQKENI. The DNA of the CDR3 is TGTGCCAGCTCACCGTCCGGGACTAGGGGGAACAATGAGCAGTTCTTC. It yields the protein CASSPSGTRGNNEQFF. The whole variable domain, remainder taken from reference TRBV18 and TRBJ2-1, is NAGVMQNPRHLVRRRGQEARLRCSPMKGHSHVYWYRQLPEEGLKFMVYLQKENIIDESGMPKERFSAEFPKEGPSILRIQQVVRGDSAAYFCASSPSGTRGNNEQFFGPGTRLTVL.

This chain uses TRBV7-9 with TRBJ2-3; D remains unclear. This CDR3 is 14 amino acids long. V lost 8 bases, J lost 3 bases, and 15 bases lay in between. Germline values: CDR1 SEHNR, CDR2 FQNEAQ (reference sequence). The DNA for the CDR3 is TGTGCCAGCCAGAACTCAGGCTCAACAGATACGCAGTATTTT. Translating gives CASQNSGSTDTQYF.

The chain combines TRBV19 with TRBJ1-2; 8 bases are shared with TRBD1. V shed 4 bases, J shed 8 bases, and the junction held 3 bases outside the gene matches. This CDR3 region has 12 residues. Germline V gene data show CDR1 as LNHDA and CDR2 as SQIVND (reference sequence). The CDR3 reads CASSTPGGGYTF. The CDR3 region has the DNA TGTGCCAGTAGTACTCCAGGGGGCGGCTACACCTTC.

On this clone: Germline is not matched at one junction end, which may reflect a read error. V is TRBV6-4 and J is TRBJ2-6, with D possibly matching TRBD2 (5 bases). CDR1 and CDR2 from the germline V gene are MRHNA and SNTAGT. The CDR3 runs to 15 residues. As DNA, the CDR3 is TGTGCCAGCAGTGACGAGGGCTCTGGAGCCAACGTCCTGACTTTC. Its translation is CASSDEGSGANVLTF.

This chain joins TRBV29-1 and TRBJ2-2, with D possibly matching TRBD2 (5 bases). Trimming removed 6 bases from V and 6 bases from J, with 8 bases in between. CDR3 size: 11 residues. Germline assignment: CDR1 SQVTM and CDR2 ANQGSEA. The CDR3 loop is CSVRAAGELFF. The CDR3 nucleotides are TGCAGCGTAAGAGCGGCCGGGGAGCTGTTTTTT.

The chain combines TRBV27 with TRBJ2-5; D perhaps matches TRBD1 (5 bases). Germline V gene data show CDR1 as MNHEY and CDR2 as SMNVEV (reference sequence). This CDR3 has 15 residues. Trimming left V 0 bases short and J 3 bases short, with 11 bases between. DNA of the CDR3: TGTGCCAGCAGTTTATCGGGTAGGGGTAAAGAGACCCAGTACTTC. Translating gives CASSLSGRGKETQYF.

The rearrangement joins TRBV7-9 to TRBJ2-5; D is unclear. This CDR3 spans 12 amino acids. Looked up from germline, CDR1 is SEHNR and CDR2 is FQNEAQ (reference sequence). The ends were cut back, 3 bases at V and 7 bases at J, with 9 bases in the middle. In nucleotides, the CDR3 is TGTGCCAGCAGCTTTGATAGTCGGACCCAGTACTTC. Translating it yields CASSFDSRTQYF.

The V and J genes are TRBV7-9 and TRBJ2-5; 10 nucleotides align to TRBD1. The junction had 3 bases not matched to a gene; V was cut back by 0 bases and J by 5 bases. The germline CDR1 and CDR2 sequences are SEHNR and FQNEAQ (reference sequence). The length of the CDR3 is 15 residues. The CDR3 region has the DNA TGTGCCAGCAGCTTAGCCGACAGGGGGCCTGAGACCCAGTACTTC. The encoded protein is CASSLADRGPETQYF.

The genes are TRBV18 and TRBJ1-2, with D tentatively TRBD1 (5 bases). The germline gives CDR1 KGHSH, CDR2 LQKENI. The V gene lost 0 bases and the J gene lost 8 bases, with 13 bases spanning the gap. This CDR3 region has 14 residues. Here the CDR3 reads CASSPPLGSGGYTF. CDR3 bases: TGTGCCAGCTCACCACCGTTGGGGTCAGGGGGCTACACCTTC.

The chain has TRBV5-1 and TRBJ2-3; 9 bases fit TRBD1. The CDR3 spans 15 residues. J lost 2 bases, V lost 6 bases, and 7 bases had no gene match. Germline CDR1 reads SGHRS; CDR2 reads YFSETQ. CDR3 residues: CASKSQGAYTDTQYF. In DNA form, the CDR3 reads TGCGCCAGCAAATCACAGGGGGCCTACACAGATACGCAGTATTTT.

V gene TRBV3-1 (or the pseudogene TRBV3-2) combines with J gene TRBJ1-2, with 9 bases that match TRBD1. The germline gives CDR1 LGHDT, CDR2 YNNKEL (reference sequence). V shed 0 bases and J 6 bases; nucleotides not matched to a gene: 14. The CDR3 spans 18 residues. In DNA form, the CDR3 reads TGTGCCAGCAGCCAAGATGGATTGGACAGGGGATGGCGCGATGGCTACACCTTC. Translation gives CASSQDGLDRGWRDGYTF.

The chain links TRBV4-2 to TRBJ2-1; 7 positions match TRBD2. Losses at the gene ends were 0 bases for V and 7 bases for J; bases not matched to a gene: 6. Germline CDR1 is LGHNA and CDR2 is YNFKEQ. The CDR3 length is 15 residues. CDR3 sequence (DNA): TGTGCCAGCAGCCAAGATCGGGGTAGCGGGAATGAGCAGTTCTTC. Encoded protein: CASSQDRGSGNEQFF.

This clone has only one observation. The CDR3 DNA follows: TGTGCCAGCAGCCGGACAGGGCTTTACATTCAGTACTTC. Residues: CASSRTGLYIQYF. This sequence joins TRBV5-8 and TRBJ2-4, with 8 bases aligning to TRBD1. V was clipped by 4 bases and J by 8 bases; unmatched bases: 5. The CDR3 length is 13 residues. Per germline, CDR1 SGHTS and CDR2 YDEGEE.

The chain links TRBV30 to TRBJ2-3; D may be TRBD2 (6 bases). Trimming took off 5 bases at V and 3 bases at J, with 18 bases between the two ends. This CDR3 comprises 15 residues. Germline-derived CDR1 and CDR2 are GTSNPN and SVGIG (reference sequence). The CDR3: CAWGPGRGLTDTQYF. The CDR3 DNA sequence: TGTGCCTGGGGACCCGGGAGAGGGTTAACAGATACGCAGTATTTT.

This clone was picked up one time. This chain links TRBV5-1 with TRBJ2-5; 13 bases agree with TRBD2. V lost 4 bases to trimming and J lost 3 bases; unmatched junction nucleotides: 3. CDR1 and CDR2 (germline): SGHRS, YFSETQ. The CDR3 is made up of 15 amino acids. Here the CDR3 reads CASSMGLAGKETQYF. The DNA for the CDR3 is TGCGCCAGCAGCATGGGACTAGCGGGGAAAGAGACCCAGTACTTC. Full variable domain (outside the CDR3, taken from reference TRBV5-1 and TRBJ2-5): KAGVTQTPRYLIKTRGQQVTLSCSPISGHRSVSWYQQTPGQGLQFLFEYFSETQRNKGNFPGRFSGRQFSNSRSEMNVSTLELGDSALYLCASSMGLAGKETQYFGPGTRLLVL.

In its sample, this clone was seen a few times. CDR3 DNA: TGTGCCAGCAGTCAACGGACAGGGATAACTGAAGCTTTCTTT. Protein product: CASSQRTGITEAFF. The chain combines TRBV6-2 or TRBV6-3 with TRBJ1-1; 8 bases align to TRBD1. Germline V gene sequence: CDR1 MNHEY, CDR2 SVGEGT. Trimming cost V 5 bases and J 5 bases; bases outside gene matches: 7. The CDR3 has 14 residues.

The rearrangement links TRBV4-1 to TRBJ2-7; TRBD2 aligns across 8 bases. The germline V gene encodes CDR1 MGHRA and CDR2 YSYEKL. The length of the CDR3 is 16 residues. V was clipped by 0 bases and J by 4 bases; unmatched bases: 8. The CDR3 is CASSQDRGGGYYEQYF. The CDR3 DNA reads as TGCGCCAGCAGCCAAGATCGGGGCGGGGGGTATTACGAGCAGTACTTC.

The chain has TRBV11-1 and TRBJ1-2; a weak D match, TRBD1 (5 bases). Trimming shortened V by 5 bases and J by 4 bases, and 8 bases separated the two germline ends. The CDR3 is made up of 12 amino acids. The V gene's germline CDR1 is SGHAT and CDR2 FQDESV (reference sequence). The CDR3 region is CASSRRGYGYTF. In DNA form, the CDR3 reads TGTGCCAGCAGCAGGAGGGGCTATGGCTACACCTTC.

The table lists this clone with a count of one. The rearrangement joins TRBV7-9 to TRBJ2-7, with D uncertain. CDR1 SEHNR and CDR2 FQNEAQ come from the germline V gene (reference sequence). V lost 1 base and J 4 bases, leaving 11 bases between the germline ends. This CDR3 has 14 amino acids. CDR3 amino acids: CASSLGLSPYEQYF. CDR3 nucleotide sequence: TGTGCCAGCAGCTTAGGACTGTCCCCATACGAGCAGTACTTC.

The genes are TRBV11-3 and TRBJ2-3; 13 bases are shared with TRBD2. V gave up 5 bases and J gave up 5 bases; unmatched junction bases: 7. Germline CDR1 is SGHNT and CDR2 is YENEEA. The CDR3 consists of 16 residues. CDR3 sequence reads: CASSPTSGGFGDTQYF. The DNA for the CDR3 is TGTGCCAGCAGCCCGACTAGCGGGGGGTTTGGAGATACGCAGTATTTT. The full variable domain, in which reference TRBV11-3 and TRBJ2-3 provide the parts outside the CDR3, is EAGVVQSPRYKIIEKKQPVAFWCNPISGHNTLYWYLQNLGQGPELLIRYENEEAVDDSQLPKDRFSAERLKGVDSTLKIQPAELGDSAVYLCASSPTSGGFGDTQYFGPGTRLTVL.

V is TRBV27 and J is TRBJ1-1; TRBD1 matches at 8 bases. The CDR3 spans 15 residues. V trimming: 7 bases; J trimming: 1 base; junction bases outside the gene matches: 8. Germline values: CDR1 MNHEY, CDR2 SMNVEV (reference sequence). The CDR3 DNA sequence: TGTGCCAGCAAGTTAACCGGGACAGGGAACACTGAAGCTTTCTTT. Amino acid sequence: CASKLTGTGNTEAFF.

V usage is TRBV19 and J usage is TRBJ1-4; D is perhaps TRBD1 (6 bases). V lost 8 bases and J lost 2, with 9 bases in between. This CDR3 spans 13 amino acids. Looked up from germline, CDR1 is LNHDA and CDR2 is SQIVND (reference sequence). The CDR3 DNA reads TGTGCCAGTCACAGGGTTACTAATGAAAAACTGTTTTTT. Amino acids: CASHRVTNEKLFF.

In this sample, this clone turned up once. This rearrangement joins TRBV6-4 to TRBJ1-3; TRBD1 matches 8 bases. The V and J ends lost 7 bases and 4 bases, in that order; junction bases with no gene match: 18. The CDR3 loop spans 18 amino acids. Germline assignment: CDR1 MRHNA and CDR2 SNTAGT. The CDR3 DNA is TGTGCCAGCAAGTCTGCGGACAGGGTCAAATCGGGAGGAAACACCATATATTTT. Translating it yields CASKSADRVKSGGNTIYF.

This chain connects TRBV6-6 to TRBJ1-4; 9 bases line up with TRBD1. The V segment lost 6 bases and the J segment 1 base; nucleotides outside the gene matches: 6. The CDR3 spans 16 residues. The germline V gene has CDR1 MNHNY and CDR2 SVGAGI (reference sequence). The chain's CDR3 is CASRKDRGRTNEKLFF. The CDR3 nucleotides read TGTGCCAGCAGAAAGGACAGGGGAAGAACTAATGAAAAACTGTTTTTT.

The V call is TRBV5-1, the J call TRBJ1-2; 9 bases match TRBD1. CDR1 SGHRS and CDR2 YFSETQ come from the germline V gene. J lost 4 bases, V lost 4 bases, and 8 bases had no gene match. The CDR3 covers 15 residues. The CDR3 sequence is CASSGTGTGSYGYTF. In nucleotides, the CDR3 is TGCGCCAGCAGCGGCACCGGGACAGGGTCCTATGGCTACACCTTC. The full variable domain, with the rest looked up from reference TRBV5-1 and TRBJ1-2, is KAGVTQTPRYLIKTRGQQVTLSCSPISGHRSVSWYQQTPGQGLQFLFEYFSETQRNKGNFPGRFSGRQFSNSRSEMNVSTLELGDSALYLCASSGTGTGSYGYTFGSGTRLTVV.

V gene TRBV19 combines with J gene TRBJ1-2, with D perhaps matching TRBD1 (5 bases). Between the trimmed V and J ends, which lost 3 bases and 7 bases, there was a span of 18 bases. The CDR3 has 15 amino acids. CDR1 and CDR2 from the germline V gene are LNHDA and SQIVND (reference sequence). CDR3 nucleotide sequence: TGTGCCAGTAGTATCAGACAGCACCTCTTCTCTGGCTACACCTTC. The encoded protein is CASSIRQHLFSGYTF.

The V and J genes are TRBV6-4 and TRBJ1-5; 11 bases agree with TRBD1. Germline CDR1 MRHNA, CDR2 SNTAGT. Germline trimming cut 5 bases from V and 4 bases from J; bases unmatched to any gene: 4. This CDR3 is built from 15 residues. The CDR3 coding sequence is TGTGCCAGCAGTCGTTGGGACAGGGGGAATCAGCCCCAGCATTTT. As protein: CASSRWDRGNQPQHF.